This entry lists 16 T cell receptor beta chains sequenced from one sample in a study of a mutant IDH1 vaccine in newly diagnosed glioma. Time point reported: baseline, week 1 (first vaccination visit). Regarding treatment: pre-vaccination baseline after standard-of-care therapy. The protocol was immunoSEQ multiplex PCR, while the TCRdb copy is restricted to in-frame clones and leaves out a portion. Of 80,000 to 100,000 clones in the sample, more than 65% were seen once. The specimen was PBMCs, collected from a glioma patient treated with radiotherapy, temozolomide or both. The receptors originated from a man aged 40-49 years with glioma. Some clones in this sample may be carry-over from other donors' samples.

The rearrangement joins TRBV9 to TRBJ1-1, with D unclear. Germline CDR1 is SGDLS and CDR2 is YYNGEE. This CDR3 contains 14 residues. V was pared by 3 bases and J by 1 base, with 10 bases between. Here the CDR3 DNA reads TGTGCCAGCAGCGCCAGACTGGAGAACACTGAAGCTTTCTTT. Its translation: CASSARLENTEAFF. The entire variable domain, with the rest obtained from reference TRBV9 and TRBJ1-1, is as follows: DSGVTQTPKHLITATGQRVTLRCSPRSGDLSVYWYQQSLDQGLQFLIQYYNGEERAKGNILERFSAQQFPDLHSELNLSSLELGDSALYFCASSARLENTEAFFGQGTRLTVV.

The rearrangement joins TRBV11-2 to TRBJ2-7; TRBD1 might be the D (5 bases). CDR1 and CDR2 from the germline V gene are SGHAT and FQNNGV. The CDR3 is 14 amino acids. V was trimmed by 2 bases and J by 0 bases, leaving 8 bases between them. The CDR3 here is CASSLYQGSYEQYF. The CDR3, as DNA: TGTGCCAGCAGCTTATACCAGGGCTCCTACGAGCAGTACTTC.

The chain uses TRBV7-2 and TRBJ2-1; 11 bases map to TRBD2. The CDR3 consists of 18 residues. Trimming cost V 1 base and J 3 bases; bases outside gene matches: 8. Germline V gene lookup returns CDR1 SGHTA and CDR2 FQGNSA. For the CDR3, the DNA is TGTGCCAGCAGCTTAGAGGGGACTAGCGGACGTTACTACAATGAGCAGTTCTTC. Translated, it gives CASSLEGTSGRYYNEQFF.

This clone is a singleton in its sample. The V call is TRBV4-2, the J call TRBJ1-5; 7 bases agree with TRBD1. The V gene's germline CDR1 is LGHNA and CDR2 YNFKEQ. The CDR3 extends over 16 amino acids. The V segment lost 0 bases and the J segment 6 bases; nucleotides outside the gene matches: 8. The CDR3 is CASSQEPRGMGQPQHF. The CDR3 DNA reads TGTGCCAGCAGCCAAGAACCCAGGGGGATGGGTCAGCCCCAGCATTTT.

The chain couples TRBV2 to TRBJ2-5; D gene unclear. Germline V gene lookup returns CDR1 SNHLY and CDR2 FYNNEI. The V gene lost 2 bases and the J gene lost 4 bases, with 11 bases spanning the gap. CDR3 size: 14 residues. CDR3 in DNA: TGTGCCAGCAGTGAATTAACCAAGAGAGAGACCCAGTACTTC. Translating gives CASSELTKRETQYF. The full variable domain, completed using reference TRBV2 and TRBJ2-5, is EPEVTQTPSHQVTQMGQEVILRCVPISNHLYFYWYRQILGQKVEFLVSFYNNEISEKSEIFDDQFSVERPDGSNFTLKIRSTKLEDSAMYFCASSELTKRETQYFGPGTRLLVL.

This chain connects TRBV27 to TRBJ2-7, with D perhaps TRBD1 (6 bases). With 0 bases removed from V and 0 bases from J, the gap between germline ends came to 12 bases. CDR3 length: 16 residues. Per germline, CDR1 MNHEY and CDR2 SMNVEV (reference sequence). For the CDR3, the DNA is TGTGCCAGCAGTTTATCAAAGGGGGATTTCTCCTACGAGCAGTACTTC. Translation: CASSLSKGDFSYEQYF.

In nucleotides, the CDR3 is TGTGCCAGCAGCTTGGTATCGGGGAATGAGCAGTTCTTC. Translating it yields CASSLVSGNEQFF. This sequence joins TRBV5-4 and TRBJ2-1; tentative D call: TRBD2 (5 bases). This CDR3 has 13 amino acids. Trimming removed 0 bases from V and 7 bases from J, with 8 bases in between. The germline V gene has CDR1 SGHNT and CDR2 YYREEE (reference sequence). Full variable domain (outside the CDR3, taken from reference TRBV5-4 and TRBJ2-1): ETGVTQSPTHLIKTRGQQVTLRCSSQSGHNTVSWYQQALGQGPQFIFQYYREEENGRGNFPPRFSGLQFPNYSSELNVNALELDDSALYLCASSLVSGNEQFFGPGTRLTVL.

The chain links TRBV7-9 to TRBJ1-2; D is uncertain. The germline V gene has CDR1 SEHNR and CDR2 FQNEAQ (reference sequence). Trimming removed 5 bases at V and 4 bases at J, with 20 bases between. There are 16 residues in the CDR3. The CDR3 loop is CASSHTTAGFGYGYTF. The CDR3 coding sequence is TGTGCCAGCAGCCACACGACCGCCGGATTTGGCTATGGCTACACCTTC.

The chain is built from TRBV4-1 and TRBJ2-1, with TRBD2 matching 10 bases. Germline lookup yields CDR1 MGHRA and CDR2 YSYEKL. V lost 3 bases to trimming and J lost 8 bases; unmatched junction nucleotides: 4. This CDR3 comprises 14 residues. The CDR3 is CASSQAGTSDEQFF. The CDR3 DNA follows: TGCGCCAGCAGCCAGGCCGGGACTAGCGATGAGCAGTTCTTC.

V is TRBV2 and J is TRBJ2-6; D call uncertain. This CDR3 is built from 13 residues. Germline V gene lookup returns CDR1 SNHLY and CDR2 FYNNEI. V dropped 6 bases and J dropped 4 bases, with 7 bases sitting between them. The CDR3 nucleotides are TGTGCCAGCAGGGGGTGGGGGGCCAACGTCCTGACTTTC. This encodes CASRGWGANVLTF. The full variable domain, completed using reference TRBV2 and TRBJ2-6, is EPEVTQTPSHQVTQMGQEVILRCVPISNHLYFYWYRQILGQKVEFLVSFYNNEISEKSEIFDDQFSVERPDGSNFTLKIRSTKLEDSAMYFCASRGWGANVLTFGAGSRLTVL.

The chain couples TRBV6-5 to TRBJ2-7; D call uncertain. Germline CDR1 MNHEY, CDR2 SVGAGI. The V end was cut by 1 base, the J end by 8 bases, with 6 bases between. This CDR3 spans 11 amino acids. The CDR3 loop reads CASSYFQKQYF. The CDR3 coding sequence is TGTGCCAGCAGTTACTTCCAAAAGCAGTACTTC.

This clone was seen a few times. The V and J genes are TRBV2 and TRBJ2-6; D is perhaps TRBD1 (6 bases). Germline assignment: CDR1 SNHLY and CDR2 FYNNEI. V lost 7 bases, J lost 4 bases, and 11 bases lay in between. CDR3 size: 14 residues. The CDR3 bases are TGTGCCAGCACCCAGAGGGGGGGGGCCAACGTCCTGACTTTC. Its protein is CASTQRGGANVLTF.

The chain links TRBV5-1 to TRBJ2-2; tentatively, D is TRBD1 (6 bases). Germline CDR1 is SGHRS and CDR2 is YFSETQ. This CDR3 has 16 residues. Trimming left V 3 bases short and J 0 bases short, with 12 bases between. The CDR3 sequence is CASSSGTSSNTGELFF. In DNA form, the CDR3 reads TGCGCCAGCAGCTCAGGGACAAGCTCGAACACCGGGGAGCTGTTTTTT.

The chain links TRBV29-1 to TRBJ2-2; a weak D match, TRBD2 (6 bases). There are 13 residues in the CDR3. Looked up from germline, CDR1 is SQVTM and CDR2 is ANQGSEA. The germline V and J ends were trimmed by 7 bases and 6 bases, with 15 bases remaining between them. This CDR3 reads CSALGWEAGELFF. CDR3 bases: TGCAGCGCCCTAGGGTGGGAGGCCGGGGAGCTGTTTTTT.

CDR3 coding DNA: TGTGCCAGCAGCTTAAGGGGGTACACCGGGGAGCTGTTTTTT. Translation: CASSLRGYTGELFF. The V gene is TRBV11-2, the J gene TRBJ2-2; TRBD1 is a possible D gene (6 bases). Germline values: CDR1 SGHAT, CDR2 FQNNGV. V was pared by 2 bases and J by 3 bases, with 7 bases between. The CDR3 covers 14 residues. Filled out from reference TRBV11-2 and TRBJ2-2, the complete variable domain reads EAGVAQSPRYKIIEKRQSVAFWCNPISGHATLYWYQQILGQGPKLLIQFQNNGVVDDSQLPKDRFSAERLKGVDSTLKIQPAKLEDSAVYLCASSLRGYTGELFFGEGSRLTVL.

This chain uses TRBV4-1 with TRBJ1-5; a weak D match, TRBD1 (5 bases). This CDR3 contains 14 residues. Germline V CDR1 and CDR2: MGHRA, YSYEKL. Deletions cut 0 bases from V and 7 bases from J, with 10 bases between. CDR3: CASSQDRDWQPQHF. The CDR3 nucleotides read TGCGCCAGCAGCCAAGACAGGGACTGGCAGCCCCAGCATTTT.